This is a list of T cell receptor beta chains from one sample in a study of vaccination and CD4 T cells after COVID-19. One entry per CDR3 protein, called by TCRdb with MiXCR from the PCR reads. The sample yields about 24,000 distinct CDR3 sequences, under 55% seen once. What these receptors recognize is not known. Sequencing used CD4+ T cells from blood, cultured in vitro, obtained about 7 months after SARS-CoV-2 vaccination. The source is a human donor who had recovered from COVID-19. The CDR3 runs from the conserved cysteine through the conserved F or W. D genes are given only for firm matches. A row's size may be missing; if present it is once, few, many or a size class.

few	TRBD1	TRBV28	TRBJ2-6	TGTGCCAGCAGCACCGGGACAGGGGGCTTTGGGGCCAACGTCCTGACTTTC	CASSTGTGGFGANVLTF
few	.	TRBV6-1	TRBJ2-5	TGTGCCAGCGGAGCGATAAGGGGGTTTGGAGAGACCCAGTACTTC	CASGAIRGFGETQYF
.	.	TRBV2	TRBJ2-5	TGTGCCACCTCGCTACAGGGCCGGGGAGAGACCCAGTACTTC	CATSLQGRGETQYF
.	.	TRBV2	TRBJ1-2	TGTGCCAGCAGTGACAGATTGGATGGCTACACCTTC	CASSDRLDGYTF
.	.	TRBV20-1	TRBJ2-7	TGCAGTGCTAGTGGTGACCACAGGCAGCAGTACTTC	CSASGDHRQQYF
.	.	TRBV6-1	TRBJ2-5	TGTGCCAGCAGTGGAAGTCGGGCCCAAGAGACCCAGTACTTC	CASSGSRAQETQYF
few	.	TRBV7-9	TRBJ2-7	TGTGCCAGCAGCCCCAGCGGCACCTACGAGCAGTACTTC	CASSPSGTYEQYF
.	.	TRBV20-1	TRBJ1-5	TGCAGTGCTAGACAGGGCGACAATCAGCCCCAGCATTTT	CSARQGDNQPQHF
.	.	TRBV10-2	TRBJ2-5	TGCGCCAGTCTCGAGGCGGGGCGCGAGACCCAGTACTTC	CASLEAGRETQYF
few	.	TRBV6-5	TRBJ2-3	TGTGCCAGCAGCTACAGGGCTATCCACACAGATACGCAGTATTTT	CASSYRAIHTDTQYF
medium-sized	.	TRBV19	TRBJ1-2	TGTGCCAGTAGTATGCTGGACCCGAAGGGCGGCTACACCTTC	CASSMLDPKGGYTF
.	.	TRBV4-1	TRBJ1-6	TGCGCCAGCAGTAATTTGTATTCACCCCTCCACTTT	CASSNLYSPLHF
.	.	TRBV25-1	TRBJ1-2	TGTGCCAGCAGTGAATCTGATCCGCTTTATGGCTACACCTTC	CASSESDPLYGYTF
once	.	TRBV27	TRBJ2-1	TGTGCCAGCAGTCCCCCCTGGGGGGAAGAGCAGTTCTTC	CASSPPWGEEQFF
.	.	TRBV4-1	TRBJ2-5	TGCGCCAGCAGCCGCTCCCCAGGAGAGACCCAGTACTTC	CASSRSPGETQYF
once	.	TRBV11-3	TRBJ2-3	TGTGCCAGCAGCCGGGCCGGGCTAAGCACAGATACGCAGTATTTT	CASSRAGLSTDTQYF
few	.	TRBV7-9	TRBJ2-1	TGTGCCAGCAGCCTGACCGCGGACAATGAGCAGTTCTTC	CASSLTADNEQFF
few	.	TRBV7-9	TRBJ1-5	TGTGCCAGCAGCCCAGCGTCAGTCAATCAGCCCCAGCATTTT	CASSPASVNQPQHF
.	.	TRBV28	TRBJ2-7	TGTGCCAGCAGGACGGGGCCTAGTTCGGTTTTCTACGAGCAGTACTTC	CASRTGPSSVFYEQYF
.	.	TRBV28	TRBJ2-7	TGTGCCAGCCTTGACGGAGGGTCTATTAAGTCCCACGAGCAGTACTTC	CASLDGGSIKSHEQYF
few	TRBD1	TRBV20-1	TRBJ2-5	TGCAGTGCAGGGGGCAGGGGCTCGGTAGAGACCCAGTACTTC	CSAGGRGSVETQYF
.	.	TRBV20-1	TRBJ2-1	TGCAGTGCTAGTCCGCGCCCAACAACGACTAATGAGCAGTTCTTC	CSASPRPTTTNEQFF
few	TRBD1	TRBV20-1	TRBJ2-2	TGCAGTGCTAGAGATGACGTCAGGGGGCACACCGGGGAGCTGTTTTTT	CSARDDVRGHTGELFF
.	.	TRBV20-1	TRBJ2-5	TGCAGTGCCCCATTTGGGGTGGGGAGGTCCCAGTACTTC	CSAPFGVGRSQYF
.	.	TRBV7-6	TRBJ2-6	TGTGCCAGCAGCTTATCTACGGCGGAATCTGGGGCCAACGTCCTGACTTTC	CASSLSTAESGANVLTF
few	TRBD1	TRBV20-1	TRBJ1-1	TGCAGTGCTAGGTCGGGACAGTTAACTGAAGCTTTCTTT	CSARSGQLTEAFF
.	TRBD2	TRBV7-2	TRBJ2-7	TGTGCCAGCAGCGTACGACTAGCGGGAGTATACGAGCAGTACTTC	CASSVRLAGVYEQYF
.	.	TRBV7-2	TRBJ1-5	TGTGCCAGCAGCTTAGGGGGTTTCGGAAATCAGCCCCAGCATTTT	CASSLGGFGNQPQHF
.	.	TRBV6-2/TRBV6-3	TRBJ1-5	TGTGCCAGCAGTTACTCAGGGCCGCAGCAGCCCCAGCATTTT	CASSYSGPQQPQHF
.	TRBD2	TRBV6-2/TRBV6-3	TRBJ2-1	TGTGCCAGCAGTAGCGGGAGCTCCTACAATGAGCAGTTCTTC	CASSSGSSYNEQFF
.	TRBD2	TRBV2	TRBJ2-5	TGTGCCAGCAGTCCTCGACTAGCGGGTCTCCAAGAGACCCAGTACTTC	CASSPRLAGLQETQYF
.	.	TRBV6-1	TRBJ1-6	TGTGCCAGCAGACCCCAGGGGCGCCTCCATAATTCACCCCTCCACTTT	CASRPQGRLHNSPLHF
few	TRBD2	TRBV7-2	TRBJ2-3	TGTGCCAGCAGCTTATGGCCTAGCGGGAGGTTAGATACGCAGTATTTT	CASSLWPSGRLDTQYF
few	TRBD1	TRBV7-3	TRBJ1-2	TGTGCCAGCAGCCCTACACAGGGGGCTGGTGGCTACACCTTC	CASSPTQGAGGYTF
.	TRBD2	TRBV7-9	TRBJ2-7	TGTGCCAGCAGCTTACCCCCGGGCGGGAGGGCCTCGTGCGAGCAGTACTTC	CASSLPPGGRASCEQYF
.	.	TRBV6-1	TRBJ2-7	TGTGCCAGCAGTGTACAGGGTACGGTATACGAGCAGTACTTC	CASSVQGTVYEQYF
few	.	TRBV20-1	TRBJ2-5	TGCAGTGCTCCAAACACGGGGCAAGGGACCCAGTACTTC	CSAPNTGQGTQYF
few	TRBD1	TRBV27	TRBJ1-2	TGTGCCAGCAGTTTACTCCAGACAGGGGCCTCTGGCTACACCTTC	CASSLLQTGASGYTF
medium-sized	.	TRBV6-1	TRBJ1-6	TGTGCCAGTAATACCGCCGGGAATAATTCACCCCTCCACTTT	CASNTAGNNSPLHF
few	.	TRBV7-2	TRBJ2-5	TGTGCCAGCACCCCCAGGCTAGCGAACCAAGAGACCCAGTACTTC	CASTPRLANQETQYF
.	.	TRBV7-9	TRBJ2-5	TGTGCCAGCAGCCTCAGCGGCCAAGAGACCCAGTACTTC	CASSLSGQETQYF